The clone carrying this TCR beta chain was detected many times. A second PCR of roughly 7 to 11 cycles used a sample-barcoded 5' primer and a J-beta primer mix. TCRdb recomputed calls from the 5' RACE reads with MiXCR, one row per CDR3 protein. The sample lists over 500,000 distinct CDR3 sequences, about 51% seen once, with approximately 15% in the top ten. The CDR3 length is 16 residues. J gave up 2 bases and V 5 bases, and 9 bases lay outside the gene matches. Germline V gene sequence: CDR1 SGHRS, CDR2 YFSETQ. This record comes from a study of blood T cells in healthy people across ages. The genes are TRBV5-1 and TRBJ2-3; TRBD1 matches at 9 bases. Sequenced material: blood. The TCR originated in a woman at least 80 years old in good health. The CDR3: CASSLRGTGSTDTQYF. Written as DNA, the CDR3 is TGCGCCAGCAGTCTGAGAGGGACAGGGTCCACAGATACGCAGTATTTT.